The 30 T cell receptor beta chains reported below all come from one sample, sequenced in a study of blood T cell repertoires in COVID-19. Libraries were prepared by immunoSEQ multiplex PCR; TCRdb keeps only in-frame clonotypes and omits some of them. The table records about 62,000 clones, 75% to 90% of them present only once. Sequences were obtained from peripheral blood. These receptors were collected from a woman aged 55-70 years with COVID-19, enrolled during active disease.

The V call is TRBV19, the J call TRBJ1-5; no definite D call. This CDR3 contains 15 residues. V was shortened by 1 base and J by 4 bases, with 11 bases between the two germline ends. CDR1 and CDR2 from the germline V gene are LNHDA and SQIVND (reference sequence). This CDR3 is CASSIVVSRNQPQHF. The DNA of the CDR3 is TGTGCCAGTAGTATAGTTGTTTCCAGGAATCAGCCCCAGCATTTT.

The chain employs TRBV6-1 and TRBJ1-2, with D unclear. CDR1 is MNHNS, CDR2 SASEGT, per germline. Deletions cut 3 bases from V and 6 bases from J, with 20 bases between. The CDR3 has 16 amino acids. The CDR3 is CASSDSGWRATHGYTF. CDR3 in DNA: TGTGCCAGCAGTGATTCTGGATGGAGGGCAACCCATGGCTACACCTTC.

Concerning this clone itself: Other nucleotide sequences from this sample produce the same CDR3. This CDR3 reads CASKAGATNEKLFF. The CDR3 DNA is TGTGCCAGCAAAGCGGGAGCAACTAATGAAAAACTGTTTTTT. The chain is built from TRBV2 and TRBJ1-4; D is unresolved. The CDR3 spans 14 residues. The V and J ends lost 7 bases and 0 bases respectively, with 9 bases between them. Looked up from germline, CDR1 is SNHLY and CDR2 is FYNNEI. The full variable domain, rest sourced from reference TRBV2 and TRBJ1-4, is EPEVTQTPSHQVTQMGQEVILRCVPISNHLYFYWYRQILGQKVEFLVSFYNNEISEKSEIFDDQFSVERPDGSNFTLKIRSTKLEDSAMYFCASKAGATNEKLFFGSGTQLSVL.

The chain links TRBV6-2 or TRBV6-3 to TRBJ2-1, with D possibly matching TRBD2 (6 bases). Germline CDR1 is MNHEY and CDR2 is SVGEGT. CDR3 length equals 17 residues. Trimming stripped 7 bases from V and 0 bases from J, with 19 bases between. CDR3 sequence (DNA): TGTGCCAGCATCCCTGGGCGGGACGGTAACTCCTACAATGAGCAGTTCTTC. Its protein product is CASIPGRDGNSYNEQFF.

The gene calls are TRBV19 and TRBJ1-5; tentative D call: TRBD1 (5 bases). V gave up 7 bases and J gave up 0 bases, with 13 bases separating them. Looked up from germline, CDR1 is LNHDA and CDR2 is SQIVND (reference sequence). This CDR3 has 15 amino acids. CDR3 sequence: CASTRPQDSNQPQHF. CDR3 nucleotides: TGTGCCAGTACCCGCCCACAGGATAGCAATCAGCCCCAGCATTTT.

In its sample, this clone was seen a few times. The rearrangement links TRBV28 to TRBJ1-4; 7 bases map to TRBD1. Per the germline V gene, CDR1 is MDHEN and CDR2 is SYDVKM. The V gene end was trimmed by 2 bases and the J gene end by 7 bases; junction bases not matched to a gene: 7. This CDR3 comprises 15 residues. The CDR3 DNA is TGTGCCAGCAGTTTACCTAGACAGGGTCCTGAAAAACTGTTTTTT. It specifies CASSLPRQGPEKLFF.

CDR3 nucleotide sequence: TGTGCCAGCAGAACCCCAGGGGGTAAAAATTCACCCCTCCACTTT. This translates into CASRTPGGKNSPLHF. This chain connects TRBV6-5 to TRBJ1-6; 7 positions agree with TRBD1. CDR1 MNHEY and CDR2 SVGAGI come from the germline V gene. Unmatched junction bases numbered 9, after V lost 6 bases and J lost 7 bases. This CDR3 comprises 15 residues.

The V and J genes are TRBV3-1 (or the pseudogene TRBV3-2) and TRBJ2-3; 8 positions match TRBD2. Per germline, CDR1 LGHDT and CDR2 YNNKEL (reference sequence). This CDR3 is 19 amino acids long. Losses at the gene ends were 2 bases for V and 6 bases for J; bases not matched to a gene: 19. The CDR3, as DNA: TGTGCCAGCAGCCAAAACCAGCTCCCGGGGCGGGAGGCCGCGGATACGCAGTATTTT. It translates to CASSQNQLPGREAADTQYF.

The rearrangement joins TRBV3-1 (or the pseudogene TRBV3-2) to TRBJ1-1; 7 bases fit TRBD1. Germline CDR1 LGHDT, CDR2 YNNKEL (reference sequence). The CDR3 spans 15 residues. V was pared by 0 bases and J by 4 bases, with 5 bases of the junction left unmatched. CDR3 nucleotides: TGTGCCAGCAGCCAAGATAGGGGGCTGGGCACTGAAGCTTTCTTT. It is translated as CASSQDRGLGTEAFF.

The V gene is TRBV27, the J gene TRBJ2-7, with D maybe TRBD1 (5 bases). The CDR3 is 15 amino acids. Germline CDR1 MNHEY, CDR2 SMNVEV (reference sequence). Between the trimmed V and J ends, which lost 6 bases and 2 bases, there was a span of 17 bases. CDR3 nucleotide sequence: TGTGCCAGCAGGCAATTTATAGGACATACCTACGAGCAGTACTTC. Its protein product is CASRQFIGHTYEQYF.

This chain uses TRBV5-6 with TRBJ1-5; D remains ambiguous. Looked up from germline, CDR1 is SGHDT and CDR2 is YYEEEE. This CDR3 spans 12 amino acids. Trimming removed 2 bases from V and 5 bases from J, with 5 bases in between. The chain's CDR3 is CASSFGDQPQHF. CDR3 nucleotides: TGTGCCAGCAGCTTTGGAGATCAGCCCCAGCATTTT.

The rearrangement uses TRBV21-1 and TRBJ1-5; the D call in the table, TRBD1, was not verified against the DNA. TRBV21-1 represents a pseudogene. This CDR3 has 18 amino acids. The DNA for the CDR3 is TGTGCCAGCAGCCATAATACCCCGGGACAGGCCCCGGGGCAGCCCCAGCATTTT. Residues: CASSHNTPGQAPGQPQHF.

V and J are TRBV7-9 and TRBJ2-1; D unresolved. This CDR3 spans 17 amino acids. Germline loops: CDR1 SEHNR, CDR2 FQNEAQ (reference sequence). Between the trimmed V and J ends, which lost 2 bases and 4 bases, there was a span of 18 bases. This CDR3 is CASSLRSARSTYNEQFF. DNA of the CDR3: TGTGCCAGCAGCTTACGGTCGGCTAGGTCAACGTACAATGAGCAGTTCTTC.

This clone was observed once. The rearrangement uses TRBV5-1 and TRBJ1-4; 10 bases are a match to TRBD1. This CDR3 comprises 14 residues. CDR1 SGHRS and CDR2 YFSETQ come from the germline V gene. Unmatched junction bases numbered 5, after V lost 5 bases and J lost 7 bases. This CDR3 reads CASSSGTGVEKLFF. The CDR3 bases are TGCGCCAGCAGTTCCGGGACAGGGGTTGAAAAACTGTTTTTT. The full variable domain, in which reference TRBV5-1 and TRBJ1-4 provide the parts outside the CDR3, is KAGVTQTPRYLIKTRGQQVTLSCSPISGHRSVSWYQQTPGQGLQFLFEYFSETQRNKGNFPGRFSGRQFSNSRSEMNVSTLELGDSALYLCASSSGTGVEKLFFGSGTQLSVL.

The chain links TRBV18 to TRBJ1-4; perhaps TRBD1 as D (5 bases). Germline V gene data show CDR1 as KGHSH and CDR2 as LQKENI. The CDR3 runs 14 residues. V was pared by 7 bases and J by 8 bases, with 17 bases between. The CDR3 DNA reads TGTGCCAGCTGTCCCCGGGGGTCGGAGGAAAAACTGTTTTTT. Residues: CASCPRGSEEKLFF.

This clone has just one count. V is TRBV2 and J is TRBJ2-1, with 11 positions matching TRBD2. Germline loops: CDR1 SNHLY, CDR2 FYNNEI. V shed 8 bases, J shed 6 bases, and the junction held 3 bases outside the gene matches. The CDR3 extends over 13 amino acids. As DNA, the CDR3 is TGTGCCAGCGTAACTAGCGGGAGCAATGAGCAGTTCTTC. It is translated as CASVTSGSNEQFF. The full variable domain, completed using reference TRBV2 and TRBJ2-1, is EPEVTQTPSHQVTQMGQEVILRCVPISNHLYFYWYRQILGQKVEFLVSFYNNEISEKSEIFDDQFSVERPDGSNFTLKIRSTKLEDSAMYFCASVTSGSNEQFFGPGTRLTVL.

The chain recombines TRBV7-2 with TRBJ2-7; 11 nucleotides match TRBD1. Trimming took 6 bases from V and 0 from J; bases not matched to a gene: 13. Germline assignment: CDR1 SGHTA and CDR2 FQGNSA. This CDR3 comprises 18 residues. The CDR3 DNA sequence: TGTGCCAGCAGTCGATATGGGGTTGGGACAGGGGGCTCCTACGAGCAGTACTTC. The encoded protein is CASSRYGVGTGGSYEQYF.

The CDR3 bases are TGTGCCAGTAGGGGCAGTTCCTACGAGCAGTACTTC. Translated, it gives CASRGSSYEQYF. This chain joins TRBV2 and TRBJ2-7, with D perhaps matching TRBD1 (5 bases). The V gene lost 9 bases and the J gene lost 1 base, with 10 bases spanning the gap. This CDR3 has 12 residues. Per germline, CDR1 SNHLY and CDR2 FYNNEI.

This chain joins TRBV29-1 and TRBJ2-5; possible D gene TRBD2, 6 bases. V was pared by 4 bases and J by 9 bases, with 15 bases between. The CDR3 is made up of 12 amino acids. Germline lookup yields CDR1 SQVTM and CDR2 ANQGSEA. The CDR3 sequence is CSVASGGGSQYF. The CDR3 DNA follows: TGCAGCGTTGCCTCCGGAGGAGGGTCCCAGTACTTC.

This clone is a singleton in its sample. The chain recombines TRBV19 with TRBJ1-1; unclear D gene. The V end lost 5 bases, the J end lost 4 bases, and 23 bases lay between the germline ends. The length of the CDR3 is 17 residues. Germline assignment: CDR1 LNHDA and CDR2 SQIVND (reference sequence). The CDR3 sequence: CASSPQSPAGKGTEAFF. Written as DNA, the CDR3 is TGTGCCAGTAGTCCCCAATCCCCAGCGGGGAAGGGCACTGAAGCTTTCTTT.

This chain connects TRBV12-3 or TRBV12-4 to TRBJ2-7; D ambiguous. V was trimmed by 1 base and J by 7 bases, leaving 5 bases between them. This CDR3 region has 11 residues. The CDR3 DNA reads TGTGCCAGCAGTTTAGGCAGGGAGCAGTACTTC. As protein: CASSLGREQYF.

In nucleotides, the CDR3 is TGTGCCAGCAGCCCAGGGCCGCTCTACGAGCAGTACTTC. Residues: CASSPGPLYEQYF. The rearrangement joins TRBV9 to TRBJ2-7, with D perhaps matching TRBD1 (5 bases). Germline V gives CDR1 SGDLS, CDR2 YYNGEE. The CDR3 extends over 13 amino acids. The V end was cut by 4 bases, the J end by 3 bases, with 11 bases between.

The V and J genes are TRBV4-2 and TRBJ1-6; 12 bases are a match to TRBD1. There are 20 residues in the CDR3. Germline assignment: CDR1 LGHNA and CDR2 YNFKEQ. V gave up 2 bases and J gave up 0 bases; unmatched junction bases: 8. The CDR3 coding sequence is TGTGCCAGCAGCCAACAACCGGGACAGGGGGCATCCTCCTATAATTCACCCCTCCACTTT. Protein product: CASSQQPGQGASSYNSPLHF.

The genes are TRBV3-1 (or the pseudogene TRBV3-2) and TRBJ1-4, with 9 bases matching TRBD1. The ends lost 4 bases at V and 5 bases at J; junction bases unmatched: 8. The CDR3 spans 16 residues. Germline V gene sequence: CDR1 LGHDT, CDR2 YNNKEL (reference sequence). The CDR3 reads CASSPIGQGTNEKLFF. The DNA for the CDR3 is TGTGCCAGCAGCCCGATAGGACAGGGGACAAATGAAAAACTGTTTTTT.

The chain joins TRBV6-4 to TRBJ2-5; D remains ambiguous. Germline CDR1 MRHNA, CDR2 SNTAGT. CDR3 length equals 15 residues. With 6 bases removed from V and 5 bases from J, the gap between germline ends came to 19 bases. DNA for the CDR3: TGTGCCAGCAGCGCCCACCCAACCTCTCAGGAGACCCAGTACTTC. The encoded protein is CASSAHPTSQETQYF.

The J gene is TRBJ1-2, the V gene TRBV29-1; tentatively, D is TRBD1 (5 bases). Germline V lookup: CDR1 SQVTM, CDR2 ANQGSEA. With 3 bases removed from V and 3 bases from J, the gap between germline ends came to 8 bases. CDR3 size: 12 residues. The CDR3 is CSVDSGDYGYTF. The CDR3, as DNA: TGCAGCGTTGACTCGGGGGACTATGGCTACACCTTC. The variable domain in full, with the rest retrieved from reference TRBV29-1 and TRBJ1-2, is SAVISQKPSRDICQRGTSLTIQCQVDSQVTMMFWYRQQPGQSLTLIATANQGSEATYESGFVIDKFPISRPNLTFSTLTVSNMSPEDSSIYLCSVDSGDYGYTFGSGTRLTVV.

The chain couples TRBV6-2 or TRBV6-3 to TRBJ2-5; D not certain. Germline V gene lookup returns CDR1 MNHEY and CDR2 SVGEGT. V was pared by 2 bases and J by 5 bases, with 12 bases between. The CDR3 length is 14 residues. CDR3 loop: CASSYHSAGETQYF. For the CDR3, the DNA is TGTGCCAGCAGTTACCACTCGGCCGGGGAGACCCAGTACTTC.

The chain couples TRBV7-9 to TRBJ1-5; 7 nucleotides agree with TRBD1. The CDR3 length is 13 residues. Per the germline V gene, CDR1 is SEHNR and CDR2 is FQNEAQ (reference sequence). V shed 6 bases, J shed 3 bases, and the junction held 2 bases outside the gene matches. The CDR3, as DNA: TGTGCCAGCAGGACAGGGTCCAATCAGCCCCAGCATTTT. Protein product: CASRTGSNQPQHF.

This rearrangement joins TRBV4-3 to TRBJ1-2; 9 nucleotides align to TRBD1. The CDR3 covers 17 residues. Germline V gives CDR1 LGHNA, CDR2 YSLEER. V was pared by 1 base and J by 4 bases, with 10 bases of the junction left unmatched. The CDR3 spells CASSQGDRVPTTYGYTF. The CDR3 DNA reads as TGCGCCAGCAGCCAAGGGGACAGGGTCCCTACTACCTATGGCTACACCTTC.

This clone was found once. This sequence joins TRBV4-2 and TRBJ1-1, with unresolved D. CDR1 is LGHNA and CDR2 is YNFKEQ in the germline V gene. Trimming pared 1 base from V and 6 bases from J, leaving 15 bases between. The CDR3 sequence is 15 residues long. The CDR3 is CASSQVTGIGAEAFF. In DNA, the CDR3 is TGTGCCAGCAGCCAAGTAACGGGGATCGGGGCTGAAGCTTTCTTT.